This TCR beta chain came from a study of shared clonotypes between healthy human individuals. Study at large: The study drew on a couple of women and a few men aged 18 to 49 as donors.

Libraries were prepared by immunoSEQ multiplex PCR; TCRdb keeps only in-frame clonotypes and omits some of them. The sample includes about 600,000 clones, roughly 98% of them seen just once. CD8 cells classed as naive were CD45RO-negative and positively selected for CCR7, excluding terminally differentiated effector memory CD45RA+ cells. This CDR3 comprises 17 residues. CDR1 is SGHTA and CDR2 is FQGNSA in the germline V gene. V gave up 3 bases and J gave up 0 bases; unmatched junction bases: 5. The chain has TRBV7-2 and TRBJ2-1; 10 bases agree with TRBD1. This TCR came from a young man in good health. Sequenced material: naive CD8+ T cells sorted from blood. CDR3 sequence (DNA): TGTGCCAGCAGCTTGCCCGGGACAGGGGTCTCCTACAATGAGCAGTTCTTC. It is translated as CASSLPGTGVSYNEQFF. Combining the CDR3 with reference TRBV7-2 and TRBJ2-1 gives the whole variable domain GAGVSQSPSNKVTEKGKDVELRCDPISGHTALYWYRQSLGQGLEFLIYFQGNSAPDKSGLPSDRFSAERTGGSVSTLTIQRTQQEDSAVYLCASSLPGTGVSYNEQFFGPGTRLTVL.